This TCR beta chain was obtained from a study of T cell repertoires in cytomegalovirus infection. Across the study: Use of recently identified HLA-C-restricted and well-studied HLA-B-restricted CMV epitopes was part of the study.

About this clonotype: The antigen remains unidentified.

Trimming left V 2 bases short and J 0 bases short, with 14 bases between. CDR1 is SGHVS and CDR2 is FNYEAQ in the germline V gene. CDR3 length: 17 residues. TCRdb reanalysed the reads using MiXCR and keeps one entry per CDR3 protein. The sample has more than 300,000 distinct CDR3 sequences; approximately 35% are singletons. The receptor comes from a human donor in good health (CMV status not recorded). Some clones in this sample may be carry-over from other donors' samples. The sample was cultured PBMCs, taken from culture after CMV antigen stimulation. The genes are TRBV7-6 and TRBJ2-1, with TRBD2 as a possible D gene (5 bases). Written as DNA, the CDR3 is TGTGCCAGCAGCTTAAGGCTCAGCGGCAGCTCCTACAATGAGCAGTTCTTC. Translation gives CASSLRLSGSSYNEQFF.